This T cell receptor beta chain was sequenced in a study of blood T cell repertoires in COVID-19 (TCRdb year 2020). Background on the whole study: Collaborator samples came from the United States, Italy and Spain and covered acute and convalescent phases of COVID-19. The material from the prospective study consisted of cDNA or gDNA derived from T cells, B-cell-depleted T cells, or PBMCs. The dataset comprised deeply sampled blood TCRbeta repertoires from subjects exposed to, actively infected with, or recovered from COVID-19. The repertoires were released in a freely available public database meant as a resource for research on the immune response to SARS-CoV-2. The samples were drawn from two sources: the first 160 participants of the ongoing ImmuneRACE study, and about 1,300 subjects contributed by 6 global collaborators. Nearly every sample came with metadata listing a de-identified subject ID, COVID-19 status, age in years and sex. Where HLA class I and class II types were available, the types were taken from metadata supplied by the sample provider, not from assay-based typing.

Each collaborating institution followed its own protocols to collect whole blood in K2EDTA tubes. Collaborator samples were shipped for TCRbeta analysis as frozen whole blood, isolated PBMCs, or DNA extracted from either sample type. TCRbeta CDR3 regions were amplified from genomic DNA using the immunoSEQ Assay, a bias-controlled multiplex PCR. The published analysis was carried out like this. Within the assay, amplification of reference gene primers was used to estimate how many nucleated cells each sample contained. To quantify the absolute abundance of each unique TCRbeta CDR3 rearrangement, sequence reads were collapsed and filtered. For each sample, productive Simpson clonality was calculated by taking the square root of Simpson's diversity index across productive rearrangements. TCRdb limited this immuneACCESS table to in-frame rearrangements with V and J called. A share of clones is missing; checked studies link under half to unresolved V genes, and the rest is unexplained. The V and J calls and clone size are taken from that table; D and trimming were inferred from the DNA. In this sample the table shows about 160,000 clones, around 80% of which occur a single time. The top ten constitute less than 20% of the sample.

Summary of the overall study and its limitations: How much clinical and demographic metadata was included differed by source and by participant, and the metadata was provided uncurated.

This clone came up once. Which antigen it targets is not known. It has no much larger one-base neighbor in the sample; base qualities were not kept. The CDR3, cysteine through phenylalanine, is 17 amino acids long. Of all the DNA, just the CDR3 is kept, 51 bases in frame from base 1. CDR1 and CDR2 are read off the germline V gene as SGHTA and FQGNSA. Unmatched junction bases come to 8, with V trimmed by 5 bases and J by 5 bases. The receptor's source is a woman older than 75 with acute or convalescent COVID-19. The V and J segments used are TRBV7-2 and TRBJ2-5; 16 bases in the middle match TRBD2. Material for sequencing was peripheral blood. The CDR3 protein sequence reads: CASSRGTSGRAAETQYF. The sequence in DNA is TGTGCCAGCAGCAGAGGGACTAGCGGGAGGGCCGCGGAGACCCAGTACTTC.